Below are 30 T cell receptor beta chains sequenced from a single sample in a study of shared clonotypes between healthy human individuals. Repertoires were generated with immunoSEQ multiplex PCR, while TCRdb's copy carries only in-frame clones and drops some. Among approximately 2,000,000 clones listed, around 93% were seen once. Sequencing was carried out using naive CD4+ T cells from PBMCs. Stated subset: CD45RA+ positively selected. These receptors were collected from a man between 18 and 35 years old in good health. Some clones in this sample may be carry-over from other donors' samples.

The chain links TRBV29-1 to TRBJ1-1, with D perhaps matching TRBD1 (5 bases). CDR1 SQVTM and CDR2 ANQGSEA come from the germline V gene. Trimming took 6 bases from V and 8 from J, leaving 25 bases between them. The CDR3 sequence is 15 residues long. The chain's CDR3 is CSVPRDGGIRREAFF. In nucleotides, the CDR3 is TGCAGCGTCCCCCGGGACGGAGGAATTCGGCGAGAAGCTTTCTTT. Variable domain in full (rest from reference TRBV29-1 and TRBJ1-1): SAVISQKPSRDICQRGTSLTIQCQVDSQVTMMFWYRQQPGQSLTLIATANQGSEATYESGFVIDKFPISRPNLTFSTLTVSNMSPEDSSIYLCSVPRDGGIRREAFFGQGTRLTVV.

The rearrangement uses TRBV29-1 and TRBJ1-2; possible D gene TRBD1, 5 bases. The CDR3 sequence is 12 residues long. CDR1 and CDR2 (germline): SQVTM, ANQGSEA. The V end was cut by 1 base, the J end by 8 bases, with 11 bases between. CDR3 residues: CSVEASGGGYTF. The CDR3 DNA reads TGCAGCGTTGAAGCGTCGGGGGGGGGCTACACCTTC.

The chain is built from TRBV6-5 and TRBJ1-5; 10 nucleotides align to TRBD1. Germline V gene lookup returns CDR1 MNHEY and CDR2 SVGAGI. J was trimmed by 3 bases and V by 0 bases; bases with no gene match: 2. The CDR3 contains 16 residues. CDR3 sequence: CASSYSDRGTNQPQHF. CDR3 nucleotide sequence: TGTGCCAGCAGTTACTCGGACAGGGGGACCAATCAGCCCCAGCATTTT.

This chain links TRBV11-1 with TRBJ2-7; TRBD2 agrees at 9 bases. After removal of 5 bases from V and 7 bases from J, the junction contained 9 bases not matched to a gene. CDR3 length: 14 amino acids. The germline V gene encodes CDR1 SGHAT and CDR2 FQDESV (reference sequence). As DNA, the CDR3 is TGTGCCAGCAGCCCACTAGCGGGTGCTCGAGAGCAGTACTTC. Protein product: CASSPLAGAREQYF.

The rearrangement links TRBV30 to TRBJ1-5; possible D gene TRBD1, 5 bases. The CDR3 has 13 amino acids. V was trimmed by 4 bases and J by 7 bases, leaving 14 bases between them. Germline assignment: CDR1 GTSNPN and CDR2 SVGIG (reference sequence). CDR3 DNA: TGTGCCTGGAACTTGGAGAGGGACCAGCCCCAGCATTTT. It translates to CAWNLERDQPQHF. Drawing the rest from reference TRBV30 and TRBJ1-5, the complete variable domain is SQTIHQWPATLVQPVGSPLSLECTVEGTSNPNLYWYRQAAGRGLQLLFYSVGIGQISSEVPQNLSASRPQDRQFILSSKKLLLSDSGFYLCAWNLERDQPQHFGDGTRLSIL.

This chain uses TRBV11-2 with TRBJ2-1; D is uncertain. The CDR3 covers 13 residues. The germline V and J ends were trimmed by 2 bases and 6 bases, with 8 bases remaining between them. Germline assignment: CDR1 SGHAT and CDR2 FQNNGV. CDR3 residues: CASSLRAPNEQFF. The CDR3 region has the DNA TGTGCCAGCAGCTTAAGGGCCCCCAATGAGCAGTTCTTC. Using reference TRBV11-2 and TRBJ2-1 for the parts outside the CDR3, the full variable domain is EAGVAQSPRYKIIEKRQSVAFWCNPISGHATLYWYQQILGQGPKLLIQFQNNGVVDDSQLPKDRFSAERLKGVDSTLKIQPAKLEDSAVYLCASSLRAPNEQFFGPGTRLTVL.

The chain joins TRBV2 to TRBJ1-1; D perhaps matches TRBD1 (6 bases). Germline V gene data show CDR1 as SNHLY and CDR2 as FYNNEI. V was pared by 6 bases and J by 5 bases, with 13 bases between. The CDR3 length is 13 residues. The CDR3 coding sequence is TGTGCCAGCAGGGACAGTAGGCATACTGAAGCTTTCTTT. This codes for CASRDSRHTEAFF.

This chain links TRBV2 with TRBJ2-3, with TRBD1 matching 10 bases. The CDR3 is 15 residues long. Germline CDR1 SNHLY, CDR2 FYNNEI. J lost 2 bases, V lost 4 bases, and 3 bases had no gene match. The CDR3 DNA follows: TGTGCCAGCAGTGGCGGGACAGGGGTCACAGATACGCAGTATTTT. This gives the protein CASSGGTGVTDTQYF.

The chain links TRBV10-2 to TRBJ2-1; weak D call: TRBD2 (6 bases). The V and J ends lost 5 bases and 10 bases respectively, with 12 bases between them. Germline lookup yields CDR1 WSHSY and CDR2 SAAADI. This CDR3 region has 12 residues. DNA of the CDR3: TGCGCCAGCAGTATGGCCGGGGGAGAGCAGTTCTTC. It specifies CASSMAGGEQFF.

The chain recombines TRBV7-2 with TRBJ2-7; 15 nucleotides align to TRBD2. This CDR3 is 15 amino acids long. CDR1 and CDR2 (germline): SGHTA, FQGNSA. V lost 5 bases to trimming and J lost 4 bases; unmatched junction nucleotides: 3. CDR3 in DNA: TGTGCCAGCAGCCCAGGGACTAGCGGGAGGTACGAGCAGTACTTC. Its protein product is CASSPGTSGRYEQYF. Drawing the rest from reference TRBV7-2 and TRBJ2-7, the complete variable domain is GAGVSQSPSNKVTEKGKDVELRCDPISGHTALYWYRQSLGQGLEFLIYFQGNSAPDKSGLPSDRFSAERTGGSVSTLTIQRTQQEDSAVYLCASSPGTSGRYEQYFGPGTRLTVT.

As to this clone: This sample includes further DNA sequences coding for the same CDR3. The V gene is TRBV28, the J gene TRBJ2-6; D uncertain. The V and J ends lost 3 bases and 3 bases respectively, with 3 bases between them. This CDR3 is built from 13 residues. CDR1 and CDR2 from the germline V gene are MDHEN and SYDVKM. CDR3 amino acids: CASSLIGANVLTF. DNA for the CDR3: TGTGCCAGCAGTTTGATTGGGGCCAACGTCCTGACTTTC.

The CDR3 reads CASSDRNFEETQYF. The CDR3 region has the DNA TGCGCCAGCAGCGACCGTAACTTCGAAGAGACCCAGTACTTC. The chain has TRBV10-2 and TRBJ2-5; D remains ambiguous. Trimming removed 6 bases at V and 3 bases at J, with 14 bases between. From germline, CDR1 is WSHSY and CDR2 SAAADI. The CDR3 totals 14 residues.

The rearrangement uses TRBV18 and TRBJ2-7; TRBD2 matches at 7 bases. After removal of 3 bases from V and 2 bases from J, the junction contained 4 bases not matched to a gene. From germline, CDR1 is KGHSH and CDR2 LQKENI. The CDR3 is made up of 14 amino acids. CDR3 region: CASSPSRGAYEQYF. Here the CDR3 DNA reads TGTGCCAGCTCACCTAGTCGGGGGGCCTACGAGCAGTACTTC.

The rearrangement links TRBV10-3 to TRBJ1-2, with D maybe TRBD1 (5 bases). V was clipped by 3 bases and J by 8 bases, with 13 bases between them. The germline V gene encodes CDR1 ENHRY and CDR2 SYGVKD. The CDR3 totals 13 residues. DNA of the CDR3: TGTGCCATCAGTGAAAACAGGCTCTTGGGCTACACCTTC. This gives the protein CAISENRLLGYTF.

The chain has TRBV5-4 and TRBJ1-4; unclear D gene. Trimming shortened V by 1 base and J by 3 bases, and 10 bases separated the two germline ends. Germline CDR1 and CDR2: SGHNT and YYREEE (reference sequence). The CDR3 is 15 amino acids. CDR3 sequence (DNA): TGTGCCAGCAGCTTGTCCGGGGTTTCTAATGAAAAACTGTTTTTT. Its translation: CASSLSGVSNEKLFF.

In DNA, the CDR3 is TGTGCCAGCAGCTTAACGGTGGGGGACACCGGGGAGCTGTTTTTT. Protein: CASSLTVGDTGELFF. V gene TRBV7-3 combines with J gene TRBJ2-2; D tentatively fits TRBD1 or TRBD2 (5 bases each). The CDR3 has 15 residues. The germline V and J ends were trimmed by 0 bases and 3 bases, with 8 bases remaining between them. Looked up from germline, CDR1 is SGHTA and CDR2 is FQGTGA. Full variable domain (outside the CDR3, taken from reference TRBV7-3 and TRBJ2-2): GAGVSQTPSNKVTEKGKYVELRCDPISGHTALYWYRQSLGQGPEFLIYFQGTGAADDSGLPNDRFFAVRPEGSVSTLKIQRTERGDSAVYLCASSLTVGDTGELFFGEGSRLTVL.

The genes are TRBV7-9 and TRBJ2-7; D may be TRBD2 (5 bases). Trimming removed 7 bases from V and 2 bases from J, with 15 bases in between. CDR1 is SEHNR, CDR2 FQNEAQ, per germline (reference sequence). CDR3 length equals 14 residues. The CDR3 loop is CASKPAPGTYEQYF. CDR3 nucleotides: TGTGCCAGCAAACCCGCCCCGGGAACCTACGAGCAGTACTTC.

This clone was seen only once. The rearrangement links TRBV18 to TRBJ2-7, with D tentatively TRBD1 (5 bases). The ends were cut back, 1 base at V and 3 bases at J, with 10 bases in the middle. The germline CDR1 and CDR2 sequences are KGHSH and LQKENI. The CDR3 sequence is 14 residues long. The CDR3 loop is CASSPQQEYYEQYF. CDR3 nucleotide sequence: TGTGCCAGCTCACCACAACAGGAGTACTACGAGCAGTACTTC. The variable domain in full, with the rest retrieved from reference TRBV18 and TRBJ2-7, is NAGVMQNPRHLVRRRGQEARLRCSPMKGHSHVYWYRQLPEEGLKFMVYLQKENIIDESGMPKERFSAEFPKEGPSILRIQQVVRGDSAAYFCASSPQQEYYEQYFGPGTRLTVT.

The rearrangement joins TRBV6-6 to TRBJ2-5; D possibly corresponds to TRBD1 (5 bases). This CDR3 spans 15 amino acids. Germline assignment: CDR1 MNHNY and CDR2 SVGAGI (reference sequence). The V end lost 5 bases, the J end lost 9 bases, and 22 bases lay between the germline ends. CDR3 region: CASSRATQGGTPQYF. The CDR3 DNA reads TGTGCCAGCAGTCGCGCAACTCAGGGCGGCACGCCCCAGTACTTC.

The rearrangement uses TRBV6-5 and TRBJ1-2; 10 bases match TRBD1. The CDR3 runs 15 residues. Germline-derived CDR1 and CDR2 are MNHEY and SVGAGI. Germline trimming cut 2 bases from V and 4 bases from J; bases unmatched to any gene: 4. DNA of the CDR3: TGTGCCAGCAGTTACACCGGGACAGGGGTCTATGGCTACACCTTC. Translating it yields CASSYTGTGVYGYTF.

The CDR3 DNA sequence: TGTGCCAGTAGTATAACCCAAGAGACCCAGTACTTC. Translating gives CASSITQETQYF. The J gene is TRBJ2-5, the V gene TRBV19; D is ambiguous. This CDR3 spans 12 amino acids. CDR1 LNHDA and CDR2 SQIVND come from the germline V gene (reference sequence). V dropped 2 bases and J dropped 1 base, with 2 bases sitting between them.

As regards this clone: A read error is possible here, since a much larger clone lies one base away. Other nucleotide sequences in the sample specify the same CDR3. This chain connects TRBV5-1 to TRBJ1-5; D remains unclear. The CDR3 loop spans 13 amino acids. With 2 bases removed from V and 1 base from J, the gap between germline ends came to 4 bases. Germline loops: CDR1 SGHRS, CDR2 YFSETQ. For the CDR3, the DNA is TGCGCCAGCAGCTTTGACAGCAATCAGCCCCAGCATTTT. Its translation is CASSFDSNQPQHF. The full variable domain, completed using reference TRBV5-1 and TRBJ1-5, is KAGVTQTPRYLIKTRGQQVTLSCSPISGHRSVSWYQQTPGQGLQFLFEYFSETQRNKGNFPGRFSGRQFSNSRSEMNVSTLELGDSALYLCASSFDSNQPQHFGDGTRLSIL.

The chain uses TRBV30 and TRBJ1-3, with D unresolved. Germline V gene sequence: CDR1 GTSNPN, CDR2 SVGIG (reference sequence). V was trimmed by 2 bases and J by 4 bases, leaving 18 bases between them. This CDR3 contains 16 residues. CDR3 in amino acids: CAWSPERTFSGNTIYF. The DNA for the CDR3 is TGTGCCTGGAGTCCCGAAAGGACTTTTTCCGGAAACACCATATATTTT. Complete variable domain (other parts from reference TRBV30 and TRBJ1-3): SQTIHQWPATLVQPVGSPLSLECTVEGTSNPNLYWYRQAAGRGLQLLFYSVGIGQISSEVPQNLSASRPQDRQFILSSKKLLLSDSGFYLCAWSPERTFSGNTIYFGEGSWLTVV.

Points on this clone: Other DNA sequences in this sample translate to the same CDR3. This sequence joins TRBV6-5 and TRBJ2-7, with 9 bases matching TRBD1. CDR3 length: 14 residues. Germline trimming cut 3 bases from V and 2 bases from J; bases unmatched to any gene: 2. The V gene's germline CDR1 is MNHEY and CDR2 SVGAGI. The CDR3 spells CASSYDRGTYEQYF. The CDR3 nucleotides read TGTGCCAGCAGTTATGACAGGGGGACCTACGAGCAGTACTTC.

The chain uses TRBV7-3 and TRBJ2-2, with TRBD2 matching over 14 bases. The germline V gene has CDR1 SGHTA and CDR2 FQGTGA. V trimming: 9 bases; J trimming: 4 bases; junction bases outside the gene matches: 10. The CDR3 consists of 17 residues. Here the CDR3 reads CASTRLAGGPGTGELFF. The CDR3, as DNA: TGTGCCAGTACCAGACTAGCGGGAGGGCCGGGCACCGGGGAGCTGTTTTTT. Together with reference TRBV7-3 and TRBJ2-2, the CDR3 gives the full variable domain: GAGVSQTPSNKVTEKGKYVELRCDPISGHTALYWYRQSLGQGPEFLIYFQGTGAADDSGLPNDRFFAVRPEGSVSTLKIQRTERGDSAVYLCASTRLAGGPGTGELFFGEGSRLTVL.

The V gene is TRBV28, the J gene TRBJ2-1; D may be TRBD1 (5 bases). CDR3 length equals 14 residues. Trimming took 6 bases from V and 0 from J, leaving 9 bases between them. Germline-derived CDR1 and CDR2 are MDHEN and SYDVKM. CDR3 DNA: TGTGCCAGCAGCCAGGGTGGCTCCTACAATGAGCAGTTCTTC. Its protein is CASSQGGSYNEQFF.

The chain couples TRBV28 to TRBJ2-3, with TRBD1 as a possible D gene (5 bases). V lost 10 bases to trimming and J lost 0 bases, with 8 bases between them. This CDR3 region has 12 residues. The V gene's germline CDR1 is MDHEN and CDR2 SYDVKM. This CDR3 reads CATRQSTDTQYF. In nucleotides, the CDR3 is TGTGCCACTCGACAGAGCACAGATACGCAGTATTTT.

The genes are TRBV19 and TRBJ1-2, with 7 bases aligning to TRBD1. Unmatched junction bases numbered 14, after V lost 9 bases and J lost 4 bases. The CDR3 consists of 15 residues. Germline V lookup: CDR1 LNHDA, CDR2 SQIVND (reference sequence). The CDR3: CASKTIAGTVYGYTF. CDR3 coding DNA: TGTGCCAGCAAAACAATAGCCGGGACAGTCTATGGCTACACCTTC.

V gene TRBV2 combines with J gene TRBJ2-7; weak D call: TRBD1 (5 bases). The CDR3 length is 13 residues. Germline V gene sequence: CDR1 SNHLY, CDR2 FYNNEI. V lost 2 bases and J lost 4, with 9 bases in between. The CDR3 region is CASSEQGQYEQYF. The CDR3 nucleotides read TGTGCCAGCAGTGAACAGGGCCAATACGAGCAGTACTTC.

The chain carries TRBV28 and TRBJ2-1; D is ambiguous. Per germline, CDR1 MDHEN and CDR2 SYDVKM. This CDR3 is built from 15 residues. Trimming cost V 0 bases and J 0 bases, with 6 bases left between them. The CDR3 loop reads CASSLWPSSYNEQFF. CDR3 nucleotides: TGTGCCAGCAGTTTATGGCCGAGCTCCTACAATGAGCAGTTCTTC.